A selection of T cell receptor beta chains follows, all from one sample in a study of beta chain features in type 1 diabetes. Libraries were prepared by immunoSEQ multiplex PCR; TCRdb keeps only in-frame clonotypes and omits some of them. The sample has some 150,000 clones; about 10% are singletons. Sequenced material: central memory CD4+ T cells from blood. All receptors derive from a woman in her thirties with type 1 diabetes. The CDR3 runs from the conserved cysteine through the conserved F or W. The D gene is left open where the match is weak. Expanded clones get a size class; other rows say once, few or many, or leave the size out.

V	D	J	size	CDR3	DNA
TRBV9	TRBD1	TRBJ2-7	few	CASSPNHLGTGSYEQYF	TGTGCCAGCAGCCCCAACCATCTGGGGACAGGCTCCTACGAGCAGTACTTC
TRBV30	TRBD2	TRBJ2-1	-	CAWRGNSGRTLSEQFF	TGTGCCTGGAGAGGGAATAGCGGGAGGACGCTCAGTGAGCAGTTCTTC
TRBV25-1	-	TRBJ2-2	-	CASRATGELFF	TGTGCCAGCAGGGCAACCGGGGAGCTGTTTTTT
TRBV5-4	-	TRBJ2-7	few	CASSLVEALSYEQYF	TGTGCCAGCAGCTTGGTGGAGGCACTCTCCTACGAGCAGTACTTC
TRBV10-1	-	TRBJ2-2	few	CASSEGGRELFF	TGCGCCAGCAGTGAGGGCGGCCGGGAGCTGTTTTTT
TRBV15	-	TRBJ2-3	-	CATSRESPTDTQYF	TGTGCCACCAGCAGAGAATCCCCAACAGATACGCAGTATTTT
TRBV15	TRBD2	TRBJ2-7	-	CATSKAGASGAYEQYF	TGTGCCACCAGCAAGGCCGGGGCTAGCGGGGCCTACGAGCAGTACTTC
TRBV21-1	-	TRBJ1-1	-	CASRDRNTEAFF	TGTGCCAGCAGAGACAGGAACACTGAAGCTTTCTTT
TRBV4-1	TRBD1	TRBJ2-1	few	CASSQGPGQGHNEQFF	TGCGCCAGCAGCCAAGGTCCGGGACAGGGTCACAATGAGCAGTTCTTC
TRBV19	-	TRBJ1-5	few	CASSTPGRGYQPQHF	TGTGCCAGTAGTACCCCGGGCAGGGGATATCAGCCCCAGCATTTT
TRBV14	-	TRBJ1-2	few	CASSQAGTGAGYTF	TGTGCCAGCAGCCAAGCCGGTACGGGAGCGGGCTACACCTTC
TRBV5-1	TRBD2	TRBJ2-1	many	CASATGTSGNEQFF	TGCGCCAGCGCCACCGGGACTAGCGGCAATGAGCAGTTCTTC
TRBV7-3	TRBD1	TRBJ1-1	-	CASSLTAGGNTEAFF	TGTGCCAGCAGCTTAACCGCAGGGGGGAACACTGAAGCTTTCTTT
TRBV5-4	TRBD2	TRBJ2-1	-	CASSLGGLAGGPHEQFF	TGTGCCAGCAGCCTGGGGGGCCTAGCGGGAGGGCCCCATGAGCAGTTCTTC
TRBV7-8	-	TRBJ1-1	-	CASTRGPNTEAFF	TGTGCCAGCACCCGTGGGCCCAACACTGAAGCTTTCTTT
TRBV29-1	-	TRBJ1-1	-	CSVSGGWGMNTEAFF	TGCAGCGTTTCCGGGGGATGGGGGATGAACACTGAAGCTTTCTTT
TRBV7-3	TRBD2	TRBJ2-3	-	CASSSNSGSRDTQYF	TGTGCCAGCAGTTCCAATAGCGGGAGTAGAGATACGCAGTATTTT
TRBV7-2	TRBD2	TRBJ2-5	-	CASSPRTSRETQYF	TGTGCCAGCAGCCCGCGGACTAGTCGTGAGACCCAGTACTTC
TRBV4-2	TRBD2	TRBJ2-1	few	CASRSQREGANEQFF	TGTGCCAGCCGTTCCCAGCGGGAGGGGGCCAATGAGCAGTTCTTC
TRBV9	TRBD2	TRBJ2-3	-	CASSVESGTGPYF	TGTGCCAGCAGCGTAGAGAGCGGGACTGGTCCGTATTTT
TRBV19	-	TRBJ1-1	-	CASNAGLNTEAFF	TGTGCCAGTAACGCAGGGTTGAACACTGAAGCTTTCTTT
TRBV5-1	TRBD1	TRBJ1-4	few	CASSPGQLEKLFF	TGCGCCAGCAGCCCGGGACAGCTTGAAAAACTGTTTTTT
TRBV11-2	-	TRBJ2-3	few	CASSLGQFTDTQYF	TGTGCCAGCAGCTTAGGGCAGTTCACAGATACGCAGTATTTT
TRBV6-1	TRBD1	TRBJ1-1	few	CASSVTTTGGEAFF	TGTGCCAGCAGTGTTACGACGACAGGGGGCGAAGCTTTCTTT
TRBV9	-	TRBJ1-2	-	CASSAGQTKNYGYTF	TGTGCCAGCAGCGCCGGACAGACGAAGAACTATGGCTACACCTTC
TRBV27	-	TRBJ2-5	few	CASSQGVGGAGETQYF	TGTGCCAGCAGTCAAGGGGTAGGGGGCGCGGGGGAGACCCAGTACTTC
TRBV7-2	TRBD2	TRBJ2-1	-	CASSILTSGFYNEQFF	TGTGCCAGCAGCATCCTCACTAGCGGATTCTACAATGAGCAGTTCTTC
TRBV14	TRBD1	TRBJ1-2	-	CASSHWDRAYGYTF	TGTGCCAGCAGTCATTGGGACAGGGCTTATGGCTACACCTTC
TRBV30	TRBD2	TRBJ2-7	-	CAWSPTSGYEQYF	TGTGCCTGGAGTCCCACTAGCGGCTACGAGCAGTACTTC
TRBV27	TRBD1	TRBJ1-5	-	CASNRQGGFLSNQPQHF	TGTGCCAGCAACCGGCAGGGGGGCTTCCTTAGCAATCAGCCCCAGCATTTT
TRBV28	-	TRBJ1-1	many	CASRSTGPTEAFF	TGTGCCAGCAGGTCAACAGGGCCCACTGAAGCTTTCTTT
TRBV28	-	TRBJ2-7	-	CAATGEDEQYF	TGTGCCGCTACAGGGGAGGACGAGCAGTACTTC
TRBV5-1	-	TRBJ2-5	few	CASSLSETQYF	TGCGCCAGCAGCTTAAGCGAGACCCAGTACTTC
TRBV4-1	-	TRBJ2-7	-	CASSQRPDTLYEQYF	TGCGCCAGCAGCCAGCGCCCTGACACATTATACGAGCAGTACTTC
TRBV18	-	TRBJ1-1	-	CASSPRSGQKTEAFF	TGTGCCAGCTCACCGCGATCAGGGCAGAAAACTGAAGCTTTCTTT